The 25 T cell receptor beta chains reported below all come from one sample, sequenced in a study of T cell clones after liver transplantation. The repertoire was sequenced with immunoSEQ multiplex PCR; TCRdb's copy has only in-frame clones and lacks some. The sample carries tens of thousands of clones, roughly nine tenths recorded once. Sequencing used CD8+ T cells from blood, obtained 12 months after liver transplant. The receptors were gathered from a human patient who received a liver transplant. Some T cells may have come from the graft donor.

The rearrangement uses TRBV25-1 and TRBJ2-7; perhaps TRBD1 as D (5 bases). This CDR3 has 16 amino acids. V was shortened by 7 bases and J by 2 bases, with 21 bases between the two germline ends. Germline-derived CDR1 and CDR2 are MGHDK and SYGVNS. The CDR3 reads CASTPRYDSPTYEQYF. CDR3 sequence (DNA): TGTGCCAGCACTCCACGTTACGACAGCCCCACCTACGAGCAGTACTTC.

This clone was counted once. The chain recombines TRBV14 with TRBJ2-7; 11 bases align to TRBD2. The V gene's germline CDR1 is SGHDN and CDR2 FVKESK. Trimming removed 3 bases from V and 2 bases from J; junction bases left unmatched: 15. The CDR3 consists of 19 residues. CDR3 sequence: CASSHVLPTTSGIPYEQYF. DNA for the CDR3: TGTGCCAGCAGCCACGTCCTCCCCACGACTAGCGGGATACCCTACGAGCAGTACTTC.

The V and J genes are TRBV5-8 and TRBJ1-2; TRBD1 agrees at 7 bases. Germline V gene lookup returns CDR1 SGHTS and CDR2 YDEGEE. V lost 4 bases, J lost 4 bases, and 10 bases stayed unmatched. This CDR3 is built from 15 residues. CDR3 nucleotide sequence: TGTGCCAGCAGCGGGTACACAGGGGTGCGCTATGGCTACACCTTC. Its protein is CASSGYTGVRYGYTF.

The chain has TRBV7-9 and TRBJ1-1; D is unresolved. With 0 bases removed from V and 1 base from J, the gap between germline ends came to 3 bases. Germline V gene lookup returns CDR1 SEHNR and CDR2 FQNEAQ (reference sequence). CDR3 size: 13 residues. CDR3: CASSLAGNTEAFF. The CDR3 bases are TGTGCCAGCAGCTTAGCGGGGAACACTGAAGCTTTCTTT. Based on the CDR3 plus reference TRBV7-9 and TRBJ1-1, the full variable domain is DTGVSQNPRHKITKRGQNVTFRCDPISEHNRLYWYRQTLGQGPEFLTYFQNEAQLEKSRLLSDRFSAERPKGSFSTLEIQRTEQGDSAMYLCASSLAGNTEAFFGQGTRLTVV.

This clone showed up just a few times. The chain carries TRBV5-1 and TRBJ1-1; 9 bases line up with TRBD1. J lost 1 base, V lost 5 bases, and 9 bases had no gene match. Per germline, CDR1 SGHRS and CDR2 YFSETQ. The CDR3 has 16 amino acids. The CDR3 bases are TGCGCCAGCAGTCTGACAGGGGGAGGTTGGAACACTGAAGCTTTCTTT. Its protein product is CASSLTGGGWNTEAFF.

The chain carries TRBV7-9 and TRBJ2-3; TRBD2 aligns across 13 bases. The germline gives CDR1 SEHNR, CDR2 FQNEAQ (reference sequence). V dropped 5 bases and J dropped 6; count of bases not matched to a gene: 5. The CDR3 spans 15 residues. CDR3 region: CASSPGLAGADTQYF. The CDR3 nucleotides read TGTGCCAGCAGCCCTGGACTAGCGGGAGCGGATACGCAGTATTTT.

This chain uses TRBV27 with TRBJ2-7; D is uncertain. The germline V and J ends were trimmed by 3 bases and 3 bases, with 9 bases remaining between them. The germline CDR1 and CDR2 sequences are MNHEY and SMNVEV (reference sequence). The length of the CDR3 is 13 residues. CDR3 loop: CASSFGHHYEQYF. As DNA, the CDR3 is TGTGCCAGCAGTTTTGGGCATCACTACGAGCAGTACTTC.

The chain carries TRBV7-8 and TRBJ2-1; D possibly uses TRBD1 or TRBD2 (7 bases each). Per the germline V gene, CDR1 is SGHVS and CDR2 is FQNEAQ. The CDR3 loop spans 16 amino acids. V was cut by 1 base and J by 8 bases, with 18 bases left in between. CDR3 in amino acids: CASSLEGGGIRDEQFF. CDR3 bases: TGTGCCAGCAGCTTAGAGGGAGGGGGCATCAGGGATGAGCAGTTCTTC.

The sample holds one count of this clone. The chain recombines TRBV29-1 with TRBJ2-1, with TRBD2 matching 14 bases. V gave up 6 bases and J gave up 8 bases; unmatched junction bases: 9. The CDR3 totals 15 residues. Germline values: CDR1 SQVTM, CDR2 ANQGSEA. The CDR3 loop reads CSVLGLAGVVYEQFF. The CDR3 DNA sequence: TGCAGCGTATTGGGACTAGCGGGAGTTGTTTATGAGCAGTTCTTC.

The V gene is TRBV11-1, the J gene TRBJ2-7; TRBD2 is a possible D gene (6 bases). The CDR3 runs to 14 residues. V lost 5 bases, J lost 2 bases, and 13 bases lay in between. The germline gives CDR1 SGHAT, CDR2 FQDESV (reference sequence). The CDR3 coding sequence is TGTGCCAGCAGCACCTTGGAGGGTCCCTACGAGCAGTACTTC. Translated, it gives CASSTLEGPYEQYF.

Details on this clone: The same CDR3 also results from other DNA sequences found in this sample. This chain joins TRBV27 and TRBJ1-4; D remains ambiguous. The CDR3 is 12 residues long. The ends were cut back, 0 bases at V and 8 bases at J, with 4 bases in the middle. Germline CDR1 and CDR2: MNHEY and SMNVEV (reference sequence). The CDR3 is CASSLSGEKLFF. CDR3 bases: TGTGCCAGCAGTTTATCCGGGGAAAAACTGTTTTTT.

This chain links TRBV6-1 with TRBJ2-5, with D possibly matching TRBD1 (6 bases). CDR1 and CDR2 (germline): MNHNS, SASEGT. Trimming cost V 1 base and J 4 bases, with 19 bases left between them. The CDR3 runs 17 residues. The CDR3, as DNA: TGTGCCAGCAGTGAAGGTGTCAGGGGACACCGGGGAGAGACCCAGTACTTC. Translation: CASSEGVRGHRGETQYF.

V usage is TRBV7-9 and J usage is TRBJ1-3; TRBD1 matches at 8 bases. Germline loops: CDR1 SEHNR, CDR2 FQNEAQ (reference sequence). J was trimmed by 0 bases and V by 5 bases; bases with no gene match: 3. This CDR3 has 15 amino acids. In DNA form, the CDR3 reads TGTGCCAGCAGCGGACAGGGCCCCTCTGGAAACACCATATATTTT. Encoded protein: CASSGQGPSGNTIYF.

This chain uses TRBV29-1 with TRBJ2-2; 13 bases are shared with TRBD2. The CDR3 sequence is 13 residues long. Germline-derived CDR1 and CDR2 are SQVTM and ANQGSEA. The CDR3: CSGLAGETGELFF. The CDR3 DNA is TGCAGTGGACTAGCGGGAGAGACCGGGGAGCTGTTTTTT.

The chain carries TRBV7-8 and TRBJ2-1; D possibly corresponds to TRBD2 (6 bases). V was clipped by 4 bases and J by 6 bases, with 13 bases between them. Germline CDR1 and CDR2: SGHVS and FQNEAQ. There are 14 residues in the CDR3. DNA for the CDR3: TGTGCCAGCAGCTACGGGACTCTCAGCAATGAGCAGTTCTTC. This sequence encodes CASSYGTLSNEQFF.

This rearrangement joins TRBV9 to TRBJ2-7; D is possibly TRBD1 (6 bases). The germline V and J ends were trimmed by 5 bases and 2 bases, with 14 bases remaining between them. Germline CDR1 and CDR2: SGDLS and YYNGEE. The CDR3 covers 14 residues. This CDR3 is CASSPSAGAYEQYF. Written as DNA, the CDR3 is TGTGCCAGCAGTCCAAGCGCAGGGGCCTACGAGCAGTACTTC.

V and J are TRBV7-6 and TRBJ2-7; D is unresolved. The CDR3 consists of 12 residues. CDR1 SGHVS and CDR2 FNYEAQ come from the germline V gene. Between the trimmed V and J ends, which lost 2 bases and 7 bases, there was a span of 9 bases. The DNA of the CDR3 is TGTGCCAGCAGCTTAAAAGAGTCAGAGCAGTACTTC. Protein product: CASSLKESEQYF. The full variable domain, with the rest looked up from reference TRBV7-6 and TRBJ2-7, is GAGVSQSPRYKVTKRGQDVALRCDPISGHVSLYWYRQALGQGPEFLTYFNYEAQQDKSGLPNDRFSAERPEGSISTLTIQRTEQRDSAMYRCASSLKESEQYFGPGTRLTVT.

This clone was counted a few times. The chain is built from TRBV5-4 and TRBJ1-5; D gene unclear. The CDR3 runs to 15 residues. Germline assignment: CDR1 SGHNT and CDR2 YYREEE (reference sequence). The V gene lost 4 bases and the J gene lost 4 bases, with 15 bases spanning the gap. As DNA, the CDR3 is TGTGCCAGCAGCCCTACCAAAGCTGGGAATCAGCCCCAGCATTTT. The encoded protein is CASSPTKAGNQPQHF.

This chain uses TRBV28 with TRBJ2-5; D unclear. V was shortened by 3 bases and J by 2 bases, with 10 bases between the two germline ends. The CDR3 covers 14 residues. Per the germline V gene, CDR1 is MDHEN and CDR2 is SYDVKM. CDR3 in DNA: TGTGCCAGCAGTTTTTGGAGAGATCAAGAGACCCAGTACTTC. Residues: CASSFWRDQETQYF. The whole variable domain, filled in from reference TRBV28 and TRBJ2-5, reads DVKVTQSSRYLVKRTGEKVFLECVQDMDHENMFWYRQDPGLGLRLIYFSYDVKMKEKGDIPEGYSVSREKKERFSLILESASTNQTSMYLCASSFWRDQETQYFGPGTRLLVL.

The CDR3 DNA is TGTGCCAGCAGCCCGTTCGTCGGGAGTGGAGATACGCAGTATTTT. It translates to CASSPFVGSGDTQYF. The rearrangement joins TRBV5-6 to TRBJ2-3, with D possibly being TRBD2 (6 bases). The germline V gene encodes CDR1 SGHDT and CDR2 YYEEEE. V was cut by 4 bases and J by 5 bases, with 17 bases left in between. The CDR3 is made up of 15 amino acids.

The chain recombines TRBV5-1 with TRBJ1-1; D possibly corresponds to TRBD1 (6 bases). Germline V gene sequence: CDR1 SGHRS, CDR2 YFSETQ. V was shortened by 3 bases and J by 3 bases, with 12 bases between the two germline ends. The CDR3 is made up of 14 amino acids. The chain's CDR3 is CASSSGVFDTEAFF. CDR3 DNA sequence: TGCGCCAGCAGCTCAGGGGTGTTCGACACTGAAGCTTTCTTT.

The chain links TRBV4-1 to TRBJ2-3; 9 bases are shared with TRBD2. Trimming at V came to 1 base and at J to 3 bases, leaving 8 bases not matched to a gene. Germline V gene data show CDR1 as MGHRA and CDR2 as YSYEKL. This CDR3 has 17 amino acids. DNA for the CDR3: TGCGCCAGCAGCCAAGGAGTTTGGCTAGCGGGGACAGATACGCAGTATTTT. This encodes CASSQGVWLAGTDTQYF.

V usage is TRBV7-8 and J usage is TRBJ2-4, with D perhaps matching TRBD1 (6 bases). Germline V gene data show CDR1 as SGHVS and CDR2 as FQNEAQ. Between the trimmed V and J ends, which lost 7 bases and 0 bases, there was a span of 13 bases. The CDR3 runs to 15 residues. CDR3 DNA: TGTGCCAGCACCCTAGGGGGTGGAGCCAAAAACATTCAGTACTTC. Translating it yields CASTLGGGAKNIQYF. The full variable domain, with the rest looked up from reference TRBV7-8 and TRBJ2-4, is GAGVSQSPRYKVAKRGQDVALRCDPISGHVSLFWYQQALGQGPEFLTYFQNEAQLDKSGLPSDRFFAERPEGSVSTLKIQRTQQEDSAVYLCASTLGGGAKNIQYFGAGTRLSVL.

The genes are TRBV11-2 and TRBJ1-5; D is possibly TRBD1 (5 bases). The CDR3 extends over 13 amino acids. Germline V gene sequence: CDR1 SGHAT, CDR2 FQNNGV. Trimming removed 4 bases at V and 3 bases at J, with 7 bases between. CDR3 bases: TGTGCCAGCAGCTGGACATACAATCAGCCCCAGCATTTT. Translating it yields CASSWTYNQPQHF.

The V call is TRBV28, the J call TRBJ1-2, with D maybe TRBD1 (5 bases). From germline, CDR1 is MDHEN and CDR2 SYDVKM. Trimming took off 8 bases at V and 1 base at J, with 17 bases between the two ends. The CDR3 loop spans 15 amino acids. The CDR3 DNA reads as TGTGCCAGCTACCCCCTGGGGGGTTTTAACTATGGCTACACCTTC. This encodes CASYPLGGFNYGYTF.